This is a list of T cell receptor beta chains from one sample in a study of control samples from healthy donors and cancer patients. TCRdb's copy holds only in-frame clones and misses some; the assay was immunoSEQ multiplex PCR. The table has around 43,000 clones, about 90% seen once; the top ten hold more than 3%. Sequenced material: blood. The receptors stem from a woman in her forties or fifties in good health. The CDR3 runs from the conserved cysteine through the conserved F or W. The order of the fields is V gene, D gene, J gene, clone size, CDR3 protein, CDR3 DNA. The D gene is left open where the match is weak. Size values are once, few and many counts, or a class for expanded clones, and some rows have none.

v_call: TRBV5-1; d_call: NA; j_call: TRBJ1-4; clone_size: once; cdr3_aa: CASSLAGQEEEKLFF; cdr3_nt: TGCGCCAGCAGCTTGGCGGGCCAGGAGGAGGAAAAACTGTTTTTT
v_call: TRBV5-4; d_call: TRBD1; j_call: TRBJ2-1; clone_size: NA; cdr3_aa: CASSFGGTATYNEQFF; cdr3_nt: TGTGCCAGCAGCTTCGGTGGGACAGCCACCTACAATGAGCAGTTCTTC
v_call: TRBV4-3; d_call: TRBD1; j_call: TRBJ2-2; clone_size: NA; cdr3_aa: CASSQDWGQGDTGELFF; cdr3_nt: TGCGCCAGCAGCCAAGATTGGGGACAGGGCGACACCGGGGAGCTGTTTTTT
v_call: TRBV28; d_call: NA; j_call: TRBJ2-3; clone_size: few; cdr3_aa: CASSFIRLVSTDTQYF; cdr3_nt: TGTGCCAGCAGTTTCATCCGACTAGTGTCGACAGATACGCAGTATTTT
v_call: TRBV27; d_call: TRBD1; j_call: TRBJ2-7; clone_size: NA; cdr3_aa: CASSFRDSYEQYF; cdr3_nt: TGTGCCAGCAGTTTCCGGGACAGCTACGAGCAGTACTTC
v_call: TRBV11-2; d_call: NA; j_call: TRBJ2-1; clone_size: NA; cdr3_aa: CASSLDQSGAHEQFF; cdr3_nt: TGTGCCAGCAGCTTAGATCAAAGTGGAGCCCATGAGCAGTTCTTC
v_call: TRBV5-1; d_call: TRBD1; j_call: TRBJ2-3; clone_size: NA; cdr3_aa: CASSLDRANTDTQYF; cdr3_nt: TGCGCCAGCAGCCTGGACAGGGCGAATACAGATACGCAGTATTTT
v_call: TRBV21-1; d_call: NA; j_call: TRBJ2-1; clone_size: NA; cdr3_aa: CASKEFGRGLDREFLNYNEQFF; cdr3_nt: TGTGCCAGCAAGGAGTTCGGCAGGGGCCTCGATCGGGAATTTTTAAACTACAATGAGCAGTTCTTC
v_call: TRBV27; d_call: NA; j_call: TRBJ1-4; clone_size: NA; cdr3_aa: CASSIGGAEKLFF; cdr3_nt: TGTGCCAGCAGTATAGGGGGGGCGGAAAAACTGTTTTTT
v_call: TRBV28; d_call: NA; j_call: TRBJ2-2; clone_size: NA; cdr3_aa: CASRGDTNTGELFF; cdr3_nt: TGTGCCAGCAGGGGTGATACGAACACCGGGGAGCTGTTTTTT
v_call: TRBV6-4; d_call: TRBD1; j_call: TRBJ2-7; clone_size: NA; cdr3_aa: CASSDCPVGTGGVEQYF; cdr3_nt: TGTGCCAGCAGTGACTGCCCCGTAGGGACAGGGGGCGTCGAGCAGTACTTC
v_call: TRBV4-2; d_call: TRBD2; j_call: TRBJ2-2; clone_size: once; cdr3_aa: CASSQTGTRPNGRELFF; cdr3_nt: TGTGCCAGCAGCCAAACCGGGACTAGGCCTAATGGCAGGGAGCTGTTTTTT
v_call: TRBV7-2; d_call: TRBD2; j_call: TRBJ2-1; clone_size: NA; cdr3_aa: CASSLASGGALEQFF; cdr3_nt: TGTGCCAGCAGCTTGGCTAGCGGGGGGGCTCTTGAGCAGTTCTTC
v_call: TRBV6-5; d_call: NA; j_call: TRBJ1-1; clone_size: few; cdr3_aa: CASRRQLKNTEAFF; cdr3_nt: TGTGCCAGCAGGAGACAGCTGAAGAACACTGAAGCTTTCTTT
v_call: TRBV7-9; d_call: NA; j_call: TRBJ2-1; clone_size: NA; cdr3_aa: CASSPLHEQFF; cdr3_nt: TGTGCCAGCAGCCCCCTCCATGAGCAGTTCTTC
v_call: TRBV29-1; d_call: NA; j_call: TRBJ2-5; clone_size: NA; cdr3_aa: CSGGGGTRTQYF; cdr3_nt: TGCAGTGGGGGAGGGGGGACGAGGACCCAGTACTTC
v_call: TRBV5-6; d_call: TRBD1; j_call: TRBJ2-1; clone_size: NA; cdr3_aa: CASSLTGQGGGNEQFF; cdr3_nt: TGTGCCAGCAGCCTGACGGGACAGGGAGGGGGCAATGAGCAGTTCTTC
v_call: TRBV6-2/TRBV6-3; d_call: TRBD1; j_call: TRBJ1-6; clone_size: once; cdr3_aa: CASSYSPIRDRDNSPLHF; cdr3_nt: TGTGCCAGCAGTTACTCTCCGATCCGGGACAGGGATAATTCACCCCTCCACTTT
v_call: TRBV9; d_call: NA; j_call: TRBJ2-1; clone_size: NA; cdr3_aa: CASSAPGWGTHEQFF; cdr3_nt: TGTGCCAGCAGCGCCCCCGGGTGGGGGACCCATGAGCAGTTCTTC
v_call: TRBV12-3/TRBV12-4; d_call: NA; j_call: TRBJ1-1; clone_size: NA; cdr3_aa: CASSLTGNTEAFF; cdr3_nt: TGTGCCAGCAGTTTGACAGGCAACACTGAAGCTTTCTTT
v_call: TRBV9; d_call: NA; j_call: TRBJ1-6; clone_size: NA; cdr3_aa: CASNYRDENSPLHF; cdr3_nt: TGTGCCAGCAACTACCGGGACGAAAATTCACCCCTCCACTTT
v_call: TRBV27; d_call: TRBD1; j_call: TRBJ2-1; clone_size: NA; cdr3_aa: CATRMPGDRESYNEQFF; cdr3_nt: TGTGCCACCCGAATGCCCGGGGACAGAGAATCATACAATGAGCAGTTCTTC
v_call: TRBV10-3; d_call: NA; j_call: TRBJ1-4; clone_size: NA; cdr3_aa: CAIRRGTTNEKLFF; cdr3_nt: TGTGCCATCAGACGGGGCACAACTAATGAAAAACTGTTTTTT
v_call: TRBV4-2; d_call: TRBD1; j_call: TRBJ1-5; clone_size: NA; cdr3_aa: CASSQEDRGGIQPQHF; cdr3_nt: TGTGCCAGCAGCCAAGAGGACAGGGGAGGGATTCAGCCCCAGCATTTT
v_call: TRBV2; d_call: NA; j_call: TRBJ2-1; clone_size: NA; cdr3_aa: CASSIQGGGNEQFF; cdr3_nt: TGTGCCAGCAGTATACAGGGTGGTGGAAATGAGCAGTTCTTC
v_call: TRBV14; d_call: NA; j_call: TRBJ1-1; clone_size: once; cdr3_aa: CASSLGRGGIEAFF; cdr3_nt: TGTGCCAGCAGCCTCGGCAGGGGCGGAATAGAAGCTTTCTTT
v_call: TRBV6-1; d_call: NA; j_call: TRBJ1-1; clone_size: once; cdr3_aa: CASSEPGGMNTEAFF; cdr3_nt: TGTGCCAGCAGTGAGCCGGGGGGGATGAACACTGAAGCTTTCTTT
v_call: TRBV10-3; d_call: NA; j_call: TRBJ1-2; clone_size: NA; cdr3_aa: CAISESARNYGYTF; cdr3_nt: TGTGCCATCAGTGAGTCCGCACGAAACTATGGCTACACCTTC
v_call: TRBV11-2; d_call: TRBD1; j_call: TRBJ1-1; clone_size: NA; cdr3_aa: CASSLNAGGTVVEAFF; cdr3_nt: TGTGCCAGCAGCTTGAATGCAGGGGGCACAGTTGTAGAAGCTTTCTTT
v_call: TRBV12-5; d_call: NA; j_call: TRBJ1-2; clone_size: NA; cdr3_aa: CASGLVQGGRGGYTF; cdr3_nt: TGTGCTAGTGGTTTGGTACAGGGAGGGAGGGGTGGCTACACCTTC
v_call: TRBV7-9; d_call: TRBD1; j_call: TRBJ2-7; clone_size: NA; cdr3_aa: CASSLDRGSYEQYF; cdr3_nt: TGTGCCAGCAGCTTAGACAGGGGCTCCTACGAGCAGTACTTC
v_call: TRBV7-9; d_call: NA; j_call: TRBJ2-7; clone_size: NA; cdr3_aa: CASSSFRDTKGVEQYF; cdr3_nt: TGTGCCAGCAGCTCCTTCCGGGACACGAAAGGGGTCGAGCAGTACTTC
v_call: TRBV7-8; d_call: NA; j_call: TRBJ2-2; clone_size: NA; cdr3_aa: CASSLAGNTGELFF; cdr3_nt: TGTGCCAGCAGCTTGGCAGGGAACACCGGGGAGCTGTTTTTT